This T cell receptor (beta chain) was sequenced in a study of T and B cells in COVID-19 patients. Study outcomes and limitations: Active COVID-19 showed highly clonal TRB repertoires; recovery showed diversity and richness above healthy donors.

From blood, roughly 250-500 ng of genomic DNA served as TRB template. As to this clonotype: The antigen remains undetermined.

The CDR3 sequence is 14 residues long. Trimming took 0 bases from V and 4 from J, leaving 9 bases between them. Germline V gene sequence: CDR1 MNHEY, CDR2 SVGAGI. Multiplex PCR with BIOMED2 TRB-A/B primer pools amplified TRB rearrangements. From the multiplex PCR reads, TCRdb called clonotypes with MiXCR, one entry per CDR3 protein. The sample holds about 22,000 distinct CDR3 sequences, 25% to 35% seen once. The material sequenced was blood. The J gene is TRBJ1-2, the V gene TRBV6-5, with D hard to call. The receptor was isolated from a human donor who had recovered from COVID-19. CDR3: CASSYSPQLYGYTF. In DNA, the CDR3 is TGTGCCAGCAGTTACTCTCCACAGCTCTATGGCTACACCTTC.